The text below deals with one T cell receptor (beta chain). Its antigen is unidentified. The data belong to a study of cytomegalovirus exposure and HLA in healthy donors. Study conclusions and caveats: Sequencing depth across donors, presence/absence analyses assumed, was roughly uniform.

The study ran its PCR with 60 Vbeta and 13 Jbeta primers. As handled by the study authors: In a later analysis, 70 million to 80 million unique TCR beta chains included roughly 11 million shared by two or more donors. Method: immunoSEQ multiplex PCR; TCRdb's copy keeps in-frame clones and lacks some. The V and J calls and clone size come from that table; D and trimming were worked out from the DNA. The repertoire holds approximately 170,000 clones, with just under 80% as singletons. Germline CDR1 reads MNHEY; CDR2 reads SMNVEV (reference sequence). This CDR3 region has 15 residues. V dropped 5 bases and J dropped 0; count of bases not matched to a gene: 3.

The sample was PBMCs. This clonotype originated in a man aged 18 to 35 in good health and CMV-seropositive. V is TRBV27 and J is TRBJ2-1; 8 positions agree with TRBD2. CDR3 sequence: CASSASGSSYNEQFF. For the CDR3, the DNA is TGTGCCAGCAGTGCGAGCGGGAGCTCCTACAATGAGCAGTTCTTC.